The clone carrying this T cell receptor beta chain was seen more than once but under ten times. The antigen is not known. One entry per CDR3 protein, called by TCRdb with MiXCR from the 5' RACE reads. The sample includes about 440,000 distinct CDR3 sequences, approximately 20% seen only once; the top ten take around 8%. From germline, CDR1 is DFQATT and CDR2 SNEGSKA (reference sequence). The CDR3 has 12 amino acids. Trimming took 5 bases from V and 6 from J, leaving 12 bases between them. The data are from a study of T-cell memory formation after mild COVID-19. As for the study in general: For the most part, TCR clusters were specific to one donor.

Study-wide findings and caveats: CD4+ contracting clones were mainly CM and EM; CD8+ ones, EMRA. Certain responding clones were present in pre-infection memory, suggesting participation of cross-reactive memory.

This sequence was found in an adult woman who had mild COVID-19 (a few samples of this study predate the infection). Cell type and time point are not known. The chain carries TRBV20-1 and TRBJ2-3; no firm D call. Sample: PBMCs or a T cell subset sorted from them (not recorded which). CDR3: CSAPRGKDTQYF. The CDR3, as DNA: TGCAGTGCTCCGAGAGGAAAGGATACGCAGTATTTT.